What follows are 27 T cell receptor beta chains derived from one specimen sequenced in a study of human T cells and chemical hapten exposure (dated by TCRdb to the early 2020s). Taken with the paper, the label for time point translates to: pre-sensitization, week 0. Explained via the paper, the treatment or condition label denotes: therapeutic diphenylcyclopropenone sensitization with weekly scalp DPC. Receptor amplification or capture employed RACE. Reads for this sample came from a NextSeq 500. The raw public data were reprocessed by TCRdb itself: fastp quality trimming at Q25, MiXCR clonotype calling, in-frame beta chains only. Each CDR3 protein gets just one entry, which takes the most common genes and DNA from the rows behind it. The sample yields about 98,000 distinct CDR3 sequences; 11% were counted once. The ten largest clones add up to 3.1% of the sample. The sample here was whole blood, taken in connection with sensitization to the hapten diphenylcyclopropenone (DPC). Receptor source: a woman aged 55 to 70 with alopecia areata. Some clones in this sample may be carry-over from other donors' samples.

This clonotype appeared a few times. The V gene is TRBV27, the J gene TRBJ2-7; D remains ambiguous. V shed 4 bases and J shed 2 bases, with 9 bases lying between them. Per germline, CDR1 MNHEY and CDR2 SMNVEV (reference sequence). The CDR3 extends over 13 amino acids. DNA for the CDR3: TGTGCCAGCAGTTCCCTGAGTGCCTACGAGCAGTACTTC. It is translated as CASSSLSAYEQYF.

Worth noting for this clonotype: This may be a read error, as it is one base from a much larger clone. This chain connects TRBV11-3 to TRBJ2-3; either TRBD1 or TRBD2 may supply D (5 bases each). The germline CDR1 and CDR2 sequences are SGHNT and YENEEA. Trimming shortened V by 2 bases and J by 2 bases, and 14 bases separated the two germline ends. This CDR3 contains 16 residues. In DNA, the CDR3 is TGTGCCAGCAGCTTATCGCTAGGGACCCACACAGATACGCAGTATTTT. Its translation: CASSLSLGTHTDTQYF.

This clonotype came up a few times. The CDR3 DNA reads TGTGCCAGCAGCCTAGACTACAACTATGGCTACACCTTC. It specifies CASSLDYNYGYTF. The chain joins TRBV3-1 to TRBJ1-2; D remains ambiguous. This CDR3 comprises 13 residues. CDR1 is LGHDT and CDR2 is YNNKEL in the germline V gene (reference sequence). V was clipped by 4 bases and J by 2 bases, with 8 bases between them.

The chain links TRBV25-1 to TRBJ2-5; no clear D. The V end lost 8 bases, the J end lost 1 base, and 11 bases lay between the germline ends. The CDR3 consists of 13 residues. Per the germline V gene, CDR1 is MGHDK and CDR2 is SYGVNS. Here the CDR3 DNA reads TGTGCCAGCGGGAACGTGATCCAAGAGACCCAGTACTTC. Amino acids: CASGNVIQETQYF.

This clonotype turned up a few times. This chain connects TRBV7-9 to TRBJ2-7, with D uncertain. The CDR3 contains 12 residues. Looked up from germline, CDR1 is SEHNR and CDR2 is FQNEAQ (reference sequence). V was trimmed by 2 bases and J by 4 bases, leaving 6 bases between them. The CDR3 here is CASSLREYEQYF. The DNA for the CDR3 is TGTGCCAGCAGCTTACGAGAATACGAGCAGTACTTC.

The J gene is TRBJ1-1, the V gene TRBV7-2, with D tentatively TRBD1 (5 bases). Germline assignment: CDR1 SGHTA and CDR2 FQGNSA. The V end lost 5 bases, the J end lost 2 bases, and 12 bases lay between the germline ends. The CDR3 has 14 residues. This CDR3 reads CASSPPGANTEAFF. Written as DNA, the CDR3 is TGTGCCAGCAGCCCGCCTGGGGCTAACACTGAAGCTTTCTTT.

This clonotype was seen ten or more times. The genes are TRBV29-1 and TRBJ2-5; 8 positions agree with TRBD1. The CDR3 consists of 12 residues. The J segment lost 4 bases and the V segment lost 6 bases, leaving 4 bases of the junction unmatched. Germline-derived CDR1 and CDR2 are SQVTM and ANQGSEA. The CDR3 DNA sequence: TGCAGCGTAGCAGGGGGCGGAGAGACCCAGTACTTC. Translated, it gives CSVAGGGETQYF.

The rearrangement joins TRBV7-8 to TRBJ2-5, with D possibly TRBD1 on 5 matching bases. The CDR3 contains 14 residues. Between the trimmed V and J ends, which lost 0 bases and 8 bases, there was a span of 13 bases. Per the germline V gene, CDR1 is SGHVS and CDR2 is FQNEAQ. The chain's CDR3 is CASSLAIGDGTQYF. The CDR3 DNA sequence: TGTGCCAGCAGCTTAGCGATAGGGGATGGTACCCAGTACTTC. Combining the CDR3 with reference TRBV7-8 and TRBJ2-5 gives the whole variable domain GAGVSQSPRYKVAKRGQDVALRCDPISGHVSLFWYQQALGQGPEFLTYFQNEAQLDKSGLPSDRFFAERPEGSVSTLKIQRTQQEDSAVYLCASSLAIGDGTQYFGPGTRLLVL.

V is TRBV5-1 and J is TRBJ1-1, with unresolved D. The germline V gene encodes CDR1 SGHRS and CDR2 YFSETQ. CDR3 length equals 16 residues. The V gene lost 2 bases and the J gene lost 1 base, with 15 bases spanning the gap. CDR3 protein: CASSFESKYPNTEAFF. CDR3 sequence (DNA): TGCGCCAGCAGCTTCGAAAGTAAATATCCGAACACTGAAGCTTTCTTT.

The table lists this clonotype with a few counts. V gene TRBV5-1 combines with J gene TRBJ2-7; 10 positions agree with TRBD2. CDR1 and CDR2 from the germline V gene are SGHRS and YFSETQ. CDR3 length: 17 amino acids. After removal of 1 base from V and 10 bases from J, the junction contained 17 bases not matched to a gene. CDR3 DNA: TGCGCCAGCAGCTTGCATAGCGGGGGGTACGAAGCGGCGGAACAGTACTTC. Translated, it gives CASSLHSGGYEAAEQYF.

The V call is TRBV7-9, the J call TRBJ1-5; D is uncertain. Per the germline V gene, CDR1 is SEHNR and CDR2 is FQNEAQ (reference sequence). The ends were cut back, 5 bases at V and 8 bases at J, with 10 bases in the middle. This CDR3 has 12 amino acids. The DNA for the CDR3 is TGTGCCAGCAGCCTACCCCCGGAGCCCCAGCATTTT. Translated, it gives CASSLPPEPQHF.

This clonotype came up many times. The V and J genes are TRBV5-6 and TRBJ2-5; D is ambiguous. This CDR3 region has 11 residues. Germline CDR1 reads SGHDT; CDR2 reads YYEEEE. This CDR3 is CVEGRKETQYF. CDR3 DNA sequence: TGTGTGGAAGGCAGAAAAGAGACCCAGTACTTC.

This clonotype was detected ten times or more. This chain uses TRBV19 with TRBJ1-2, with D uncertain. The CDR3 is 15 amino acids. V was cut by 6 bases and J by 10 bases, with 24 bases left in between. Germline V gene sequence: CDR1 LNHDA, CDR2 SQIVND (reference sequence). CDR3 in amino acids: CASSPPGGRAFDYTF. CDR3 in DNA: TGTGCCAGTAGCCCTCCCGGTGGGCGCGCCTTTGACTACACCTTC.

In its sample, this clonotype was seen many times. J is TRBJ2-7 and V is TRBV7-2, with TRBD1 as a possible D gene (6 bases). Germline V lookup: CDR1 SGHTA, CDR2 FQGNSA. The CDR3 is 18 amino acids. Trimming removed 1 base from V and 0 bases from J, with 19 bases in between. CDR3 coding DNA: TGTGCCAGCAGCTTAGTCGCGACTGCGGACAGCCCCTCCTACGAGCAGTACTTC. Translating it yields CASSLVATADSPSYEQYF. Based on the CDR3 plus reference TRBV7-2 and TRBJ2-7, the full variable domain is GAGVSQSPSNKVTEKGKDVELRCDPISGHTALYWYRQSLGQGLEFLIYFQGNSAPDKSGLPSDRFSAERTGGSVSTLTIQRTQQEDSAVYLCASSLVATADSPSYEQYFGPGTRLTVT.

Many counts were recorded for this clonotype. This sequence joins TRBV7-6 and TRBJ2-3; 11 bases map to TRBD2. The germline gives CDR1 SGHVS, CDR2 FNYEAQ. The CDR3 has 16 amino acids. The ends lost 3 bases at V and 0 bases at J; junction bases unmatched: 2. The CDR3 DNA follows: TGTGCCAGCAGCTTCCGGACTAGCGGGAGCACAGATACGCAGTATTTT. This encodes CASSFRTSGSTDTQYF.

This clonotype has at least ten counts. The chain is built from TRBV29-1 and TRBJ1-3, with TRBD1 identical over 8 bases. Germline V gives CDR1 SQVTM, CDR2 ANQGSEA. This CDR3 comprises 14 residues. The V and J ends lost 3 bases and 0 bases, in that order; junction bases with no gene match: 1. In DNA form, the CDR3 reads TGCAGCGTTGATACAGGGGGCTCTGGAAACACCATATATTTT. The encoded protein is CSVDTGGSGNTIYF.

In this sample, this clonotype turned up many times. The chain links TRBV30 to TRBJ1-1; 8 nucleotides line up with TRBD1. V trimming: 7 bases; J trimming: 1 base; junction bases outside the gene matches: 14. The CDR3 has 16 residues. Germline loops: CDR1 GTSNPN, CDR2 SVGIG (reference sequence). The CDR3 reads CASSGGERGENTEAFF. The CDR3 nucleotides read TGTGCCTCTTCAGGGGGCGAGAGGGGAGAGAACACTGAAGCTTTCTTT. The full variable domain, completed using reference TRBV30 and TRBJ1-1, is SQTIHQWPATLVQPVGSPLSLECTVEGTSNPNLYWYRQAAGRGLQLLFYSVGIGQISSEVPQNLSASRPQDRQFILSSKKLLLSDSGFYLCASSGGERGENTEAFFGQGTRLTVV.

There are many counts of this clonotype. The rearrangement links TRBV9 to TRBJ1-2, with D possibly being TRBD1 (6 bases). The CDR3 length is 14 residues. Per the germline V gene, CDR1 is SGDLS and CDR2 is YYNGEE. Trimming removed 0 bases at V and 4 bases at J, with 10 bases between. CDR3 coding DNA: TGTGCCAGCAGCGTAGCTACAGGGCCCTATGGCTACACCTTC. Amino acids: CASSVATGPYGYTF.

This clonotype was found a few times. The chain is built from TRBV19 and TRBJ2-1; a weak D match, TRBD1 (6 bases). Germline V CDR1 and CDR2: LNHDA, SQIVND (reference sequence). With 7 bases removed from V and 2 bases from J, the gap between germline ends came to 12 bases. The CDR3 consists of 14 residues. CDR3 amino acids: CASTPRGAYNEQFF. The CDR3 DNA is TGTGCCAGTACACCCAGGGGCGCCTACAATGAGCAGTTCTTC.

Many counts were recorded for this clonotype. The chain is built from TRBV7-2 and TRBJ2-7, with D possibly being TRBD1 (5 bases). CDR3 size: 16 residues. Germline lookup yields CDR1 SGHTA and CDR2 FQGNSA. Trimming shortened V by 1 base and J by 1 base, and 14 bases separated the two germline ends. For the CDR3, the DNA is TGTGCCAGCAGCTTAGGTTGGGGCCGAGAGTCCTACGAGCAGTACTTC. This sequence encodes CASSLGWGRESYEQYF.

This clonotype was recorded a few times. The chain has TRBV6-5 and TRBJ2-2, with TRBD2 matching over 8 bases. J lost 6 bases, V lost 0 bases, and 3 bases had no gene match. CDR1 is MNHEY, CDR2 SVGAGI, per germline. This CDR3 has 15 residues. CDR3 protein: CASSYSSGVAGELFF. DNA for the CDR3: TGTGCCAGCAGTTACTCTAGCGGGGTCGCCGGGGAGCTGTTTTTT.

A few counts support this clonotype. The chain uses TRBV11-3 and TRBJ2-7; 8 nucleotides match TRBD1. The CDR3 consists of 15 residues. J lost 1 base, V lost 5 bases, and 7 bases had no gene match. Germline CDR1 reads SGHNT; CDR2 reads YENEEA. CDR3 sequence: CASSADRGWSYEQYF. CDR3 DNA sequence: TGTGCCAGCAGCGCTGACAGGGGATGGTCCTACGAGCAGTACTTC. The complete variable domain, with remaining parts taken from reference TRBV11-3 and TRBJ2-7, reads EAGVVQSPRYKIIEKKQPVAFWCNPISGHNTLYWYLQNLGQGPELLIRYENEEAVDDSQLPKDRFSAERLKGVDSTLKIQPAELGDSAVYLCASSADRGWSYEQYFGPGTRLTVT.

This clonotype was recorded a few times. V gene TRBV7-2 combines with J gene TRBJ2-7; D may correspond to TRBD1 or TRBD2 (5 bases each). V lost 5 bases and J 6 bases, leaving 23 bases between the germline ends. CDR3 size: 16 residues. Germline lookup yields CDR1 SGHTA and CDR2 FQGNSA. The CDR3 nucleotides read TGTGCCAGCAGCCGCGAGGGGACCGTCGGGGATACCGAGCAGTACTTC. It specifies CASSREGTVGDTEQYF.

Only a few counts were recorded for this clonotype. The rearrangement links TRBV29-1 to TRBJ2-5, with a weak D call TRBD2 (7 bases). The CDR3 extends over 13 amino acids. V lost 3 bases and J 4 bases, leaving 12 bases between the germline ends. Looked up from germline, CDR1 is SQVTM and CDR2 is ANQGSEA. CDR3: CSVDRGGPETQYF. In nucleotides, the CDR3 is TGCAGCGTTGACAGGGGAGGGCCAGAGACCCAGTACTTC.

This clonotype appeared a few times. The chain uses TRBV6-9 and TRBJ2-2; unclear D gene. V lost 0 bases and J lost 1, with 12 bases in between. The CDR3 contains 17 residues. From germline, CDR1 is MNHGY and CDR2 SVAAGI. CDR3 in amino acids: CASSYSSSNKNTGELFF. CDR3 nucleotides: TGTGCCAGCAGTTATTCTTCCAGTAATAAGAACACCGGGGAGCTGTTTTTT.

Only a few counts were recorded for this clonotype. V gene TRBV27 combines with J gene TRBJ2-7; either TRBD1 or TRBD2 may fit D (5 bases each). V lost 1 base and J 1 base, leaving 8 bases between the germline ends. Germline assignment: CDR1 MNHEY and CDR2 SMNVEV (reference sequence). The CDR3 covers 14 residues. The CDR3 DNA is TGTGCCAGCAGTTTATTGGGGGTATCCTACGAGCAGTACTTC. Translation: CASSLLGVSYEQYF.

The gene calls are TRBV4-1 and TRBJ2-1; D may match TRBD1 or TRBD2 (5 bases each). This CDR3 region has 17 residues. Trimming pared 0 bases from V and 10 bases from J, leaving 22 bases between. Germline V gene data show CDR1 as MGHRA and CDR2 as YSYEKL. The CDR3 DNA is TGCGCCAGCAGCCAAGACGTCCACGGTCCCCCTGGGGGAGAGCAGTTCTTC. It codes for CASSQDVHGPPGGEQFF.